This T cell receptor beta chain was captured in a study of vaccination effects on CD4 cells after COVID-19. Germline V gene lookup returns CDR1 SGHRS and CDR2 YFSETQ. The CDR3 is made up of 18 amino acids. Trimming took 4 bases from V and 0 from J; bases not matched to a gene: 12. General study results and limits: By a late point after vaccination, infection- and vaccine-induced clones had shrunk markedly through clonal contraction.

Measured with immunoSEQ multiplex PCR; TCRdb has only the in-frame clones, and not every one. The sample contains some 52,000 clones, 60% to 80% of which appear only once. Pools of viral peptides were used by the ViraFEST assay to expand antigen-specific CD4+ T cells ahead of sequencing. Culture proceeded for nine to ten days, and CD4+ T cells were then isolated. Absence of prior SARS-CoV-2 infection characterized the vaccine recipients, who showed negative nucleocapsid antibodies. Details on this clone: Antigen specificity is unknown.

The source of this sequence is a human donor who received a COVID-19 vaccine. This chain uses TRBV5-1 with TRBJ1-3; 8 bases are shared with TRBD1. The starting material was CD4+ T cells from PBMCs cultured with HCoV-OC43 spike peptides, obtained before COVID-19 vaccination. The subset: HCoV-OC43 spike overlapping peptide pool stimulation. The CDR3 bases are TGCGCCAGCAGCCTCGGGACAGGCGTAGCGGACTCTGGAAACACCATATATTTT. This codes for CASSLGTGVADSGNTIYF.